This TCR beta chain appears in the sequencing data of a study of OX40 agonist ivuxolimab in advanced cancers. Study-wide results and caveats: Both CD4+ and CD8+ T cell populations in blood had undergone clonal expansion by week 6 at 0.1 to 3.0 mg/kg. Fewer expanded clones were found on average in CD4+ than in CD8+ T cells.

Worth noting for this clone: Antigen unknown.

Repertoires were generated with immunoSEQ multiplex PCR, while TCRdb's copy carries only in-frame clones and drops some. The data show under 90,000 clones, with approximately 80% seen just once and almost 1.5% held by the top ten. This CDR3 has 14 amino acids. Germline V gene sequence: CDR1 MNHNS, CDR2 SASEGT. Trimming at V came to 6 bases and at J to 4 bases, leaving 7 bases not matched to a gene. J is TRBJ2-3 and V is TRBV6-1, with TRBD2 identical over 7 bases. The sequence came from an adult with an advanced solid tumor such as melanoma, head and neck, liver or kidney cancer. Here the sequenced sample was CD4+ or CD8+ T cells sorted from blood, taken in a trial of the OX40 agonist ivuxolimab. Here the CDR3 DNA reads TGTGCCAGCAGAGCGGGGATGGGGCCAGATACGCAGTATTTT. Amino acids: CASRAGMGPDTQYF.